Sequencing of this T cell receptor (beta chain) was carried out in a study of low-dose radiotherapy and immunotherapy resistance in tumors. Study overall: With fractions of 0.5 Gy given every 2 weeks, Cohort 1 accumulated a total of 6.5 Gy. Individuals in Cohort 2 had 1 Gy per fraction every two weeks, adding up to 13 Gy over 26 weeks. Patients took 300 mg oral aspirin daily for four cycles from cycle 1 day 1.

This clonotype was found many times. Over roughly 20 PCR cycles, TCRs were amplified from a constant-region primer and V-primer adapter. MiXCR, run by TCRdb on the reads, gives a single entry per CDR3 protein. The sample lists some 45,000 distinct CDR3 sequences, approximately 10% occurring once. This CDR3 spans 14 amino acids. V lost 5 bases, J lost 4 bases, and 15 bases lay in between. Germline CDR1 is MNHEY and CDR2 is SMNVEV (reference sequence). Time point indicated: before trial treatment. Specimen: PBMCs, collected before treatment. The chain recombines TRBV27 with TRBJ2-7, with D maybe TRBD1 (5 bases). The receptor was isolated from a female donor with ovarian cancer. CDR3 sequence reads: CASSPGQGWYEQYF. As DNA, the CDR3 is TGTGCCAGCAGTCCCGGGCAGGGTTGGTACGAGCAGTACTTC.